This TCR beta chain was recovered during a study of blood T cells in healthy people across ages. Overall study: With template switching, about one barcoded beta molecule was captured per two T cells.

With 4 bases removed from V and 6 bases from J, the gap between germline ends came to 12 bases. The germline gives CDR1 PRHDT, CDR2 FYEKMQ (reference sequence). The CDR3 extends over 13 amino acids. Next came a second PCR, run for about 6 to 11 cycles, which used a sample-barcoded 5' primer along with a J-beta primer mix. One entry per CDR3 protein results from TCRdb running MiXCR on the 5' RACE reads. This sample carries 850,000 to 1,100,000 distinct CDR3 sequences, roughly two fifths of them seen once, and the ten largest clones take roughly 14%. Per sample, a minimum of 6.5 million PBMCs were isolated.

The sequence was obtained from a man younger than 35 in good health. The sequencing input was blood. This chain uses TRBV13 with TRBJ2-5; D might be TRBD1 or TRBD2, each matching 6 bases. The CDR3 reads CASSSGEDQTQYF. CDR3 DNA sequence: TGTGCCAGCAGCTCAGGGGAGGATCAGACCCAGTACTTC.